This passage covers 25 T cell receptor beta chains from one sample sequenced in a study of T cells in Graves' hyperthyroidism and ophthalmopathy. It was RNA transcripts that yielded the amplified TCR beta CDR3 regions. First-round RT-PCR with HTBI primers amplified the TCR CDR3 region. One entry per CDR3 protein, called by TCRdb with MiXCR from the multiplex PCR reads. This sample yields hundreds of thousands of distinct CDR3 sequences, of which roughly 40% are seen a single time; about 8.9% belongs to the top ten. Sequenced material: blood. These receptors were taken from a man aged 18 to 29 with Graves' hyperthyroidism.

CDR3 bases: TGCAGCGTTGCCGGGGGAGCGGGAGTCTCAGATACGCAGTATTTT. It specifies CSVAGGAGVSDTQYF. This chain uses TRBV29-1 with TRBJ2-3; 8 positions match TRBD2. This CDR3 is built from 15 residues. The V segment lost 4 bases and the J segment 4 bases; nucleotides outside the gene matches: 10. CDR1 is SQVTM and CDR2 is ANQGSEA in the germline V gene.

This clonotype was seen a few times. The chain has TRBV7-9 and TRBJ2-7, with D perhaps matching TRBD1 (6 bases). V was shortened by 2 bases and J by 3 bases, with 17 bases between the two germline ends. Germline assignment: CDR1 SEHNR and CDR2 FQNEAQ (reference sequence). The length of the CDR3 is 16 residues. CDR3 sequence: CASSLKGRQANYEQYF. In DNA, the CDR3 is TGTGCCAGCAGCTTAAAGGGAAGACAGGCGAACTACGAGCAGTACTTC.

This clonotype was observed a single time. DNA of the CDR3: TGTGCCAGCAGTGCGGGTCAGGGGGCCATGAACACTGAAGCTTTCTTT. Amino acids: CASSAGQGAMNTEAFF. The rearrangement links TRBV2 to TRBJ1-1, with 8 bases fitting TRBD1. This CDR3 spans 16 amino acids. J was trimmed by 0 bases and V by 4 bases; bases with no gene match: 7. Germline-derived CDR1 and CDR2 are SNHLY and FYNNEI.

J is TRBJ1-5 and V is TRBV5-1; D is unclear. The CDR3 is made up of 14 amino acids. The germline gives CDR1 SGHRS, CDR2 YFSETQ. V was trimmed by 2 bases and J by 5 bases, leaving 11 bases between them. The CDR3 loop reads CASSLDDKHQPQHF. The CDR3 DNA sequence: TGCGCCAGCAGCTTAGATGACAAGCATCAGCCCCAGCATTTT. Full variable domain (rest looked up from reference TRBV5-1 and TRBJ1-5): KAGVTQTPRYLIKTRGQQVTLSCSPISGHRSVSWYQQTPGQGLQFLFEYFSETQRNKGNFPGRFSGRQFSNSRSEMNVSTLELGDSALYLCASSLDDKHQPQHFGDGTRLSIL.

This clonotype came up a few times. The CDR3 protein is CASSQDGPTPQETQYF. CDR3 nucleotide sequence: TGTGCCAGCAGCCAAGATGGGCCTACACCGCAAGAGACCCAGTACTTC. The chain has TRBV7-9 and TRBJ2-5, with unresolved D. V lost 5 bases to trimming and J lost 2 bases, with 18 bases between them. CDR1 is SEHNR and CDR2 is FQNEAQ in the germline V gene (reference sequence). The CDR3 is 16 residues long.

The rearrangement joins TRBV10-3 to TRBJ1-4; D is perhaps TRBD1 (5 bases). CDR3 length: 13 amino acids. V was cut by 7 bases and J by 7 bases, with 13 bases left in between. CDR1 and CDR2 from the germline V gene are ENHRY and SYGVKD. As DNA, the CDR3 is TGTGCCATCACAAGGGGCGCAGGTGAAAAACTGTTTTTT. Amino acids: CAITRGAGEKLFF.

V is TRBV5-1 and J is TRBJ1-5; tentative D call: TRBD1 (5 bases). Germline V gives CDR1 SGHRS, CDR2 YFSETQ. Trimming shortened V by 2 bases and J by 3 bases, and 12 bases separated the two germline ends. The CDR3 has 15 amino acids. The DNA of the CDR3 is TGCGCCAGCAGCTTAGAGGGGCAGGACAATCAGCCCCAGCATTTT. Translating it yields CASSLEGQDNQPQHF.

This clonotype was recorded at least ten times. The V call is TRBV29-1, the J call TRBJ2-5, with TRBD1 matching over 12 bases. The CDR3 contains 15 residues. The germline V gene has CDR1 SQVTM and CDR2 ANQGSEA. V was clipped by 3 bases and J by 6 bases; unmatched bases: 8. The CDR3 sequence is CSVERGQGAEKTQYF. The CDR3 nucleotides are TGCAGCGTTGAGAGGGGACAGGGGGCCGAGAAGACCCAGTACTTC.

This clonotype was seen many times. This chain links TRBV2 with TRBJ1-6, with D possibly TRBD1 on 5 matching bases. Between the trimmed V and J ends, which lost 7 bases and 4 bases, there was a span of 11 bases. This CDR3 is built from 14 residues. CDR1 and CDR2 (germline): SNHLY, FYNNEI. This chain's CDR3 is CASTVGAYNSPLHF. CDR3 nucleotide sequence: TGTGCCAGCACCGTCGGGGCTTATAATTCACCCCTCCACTTT.

The chain links TRBV7-9 to TRBJ1-2, with unresolved D. The germline V gene encodes CDR1 SEHNR and CDR2 FQNEAQ (reference sequence). Trimming left V 5 bases short and J 8 bases short, with 12 bases between. This CDR3 is 12 amino acids long. In DNA, the CDR3 is TGTGCCAGCAGCCCCCTCACGGGAGGCTACACCTTC. It yields the protein CASSPLTGGYTF.

This clonotype was counted once. The chain uses TRBV2 and TRBJ1-3; the match to TRBD1 covers 8 bases. V shed 5 bases and J 8 bases; nucleotides not matched to a gene: 5. Germline V gene data show CDR1 as SNHLY and CDR2 as FYNNEI. The CDR3 has 13 residues. CDR3 DNA sequence: TGTGCCAGCAGTTTCGACAGGGGTGACACCATATATTTT. Its translation is CASSFDRGDTIYF.

In this sample, this clonotype turned up many times. This chain links TRBV29-1 with TRBJ2-7; D is uncertain. The V end was cut by 7 bases, the J end by 4 bases, with 17 bases between. Germline loops: CDR1 SQVTM, CDR2 ANQGSEA. The CDR3 is made up of 13 amino acids. The CDR3 DNA reads as TGCAGCGGTGTGTATTCTCCTGGGTACGAGCAGTACTTC. Amino acids: CSGVYSPGYEQYF.

The chain uses TRBV29-1 and TRBJ1-2; 10 bases match TRBD1. CDR1 and CDR2 (germline): SQVTM, ANQGSEA. The V gene end was trimmed by 7 bases and the J gene end by 2 bases; junction bases not matched to a gene: 7. This CDR3 contains 14 residues. CDR3 sequence reads: CSASGTGVNYGYTF. CDR3 nucleotides: TGCAGCGCATCCGGGACAGGGGTCAACTATGGCTACACCTTC.

The table lists this clonotype with a count of one. The genes are TRBV10-3 and TRBJ1-2; 7 bases agree with TRBD1. Trimming took 5 bases from V and 3 from J; bases not matched to a gene: 3. Looked up from germline, CDR1 is ENHRY and CDR2 is SYGVKD. The CDR3 has 13 amino acids. CDR3 region: CAISQGDYYGYTF. DNA of the CDR3: TGTGCCATCAGTCAGGGGGATTACTATGGCTACACCTTC.

This clonotype was seen a handful of times. V gene TRBV2 combines with J gene TRBJ2-7; TRBD2 aligns across 11 bases. V shed 5 bases and J 2 bases; nucleotides not matched to a gene: 5. CDR3 length: 15 residues. Per the germline V gene, CDR1 is SNHLY and CDR2 is FYNNEI. Here the CDR3 DNA reads TGTGCCAGCAGTAAACTAGCGGGAGTACCCTACGAGCAGTACTTC. This translates into CASSKLAGVPYEQYF.

This chain connects TRBV9 to TRBJ2-5; perhaps TRBD2 as D (5 bases). From germline, CDR1 is SGDLS and CDR2 YYNGEE. The CDR3 consists of 14 residues. The ends were cut back, 3 bases at V and 0 bases at J, with 9 bases in the middle. CDR3 DNA: TGTGCCAGCAGCGCCCCACTAGACCAAGAGACCCAGTACTTC. Its protein product is CASSAPLDQETQYF.

In this sample, this clonotype turned up many times. V usage is TRBV7-2 and J usage is TRBJ1-4; D unclear. The CDR3 runs to 13 residues. Germline CDR1 is SGHTA and CDR2 is FQGNSA. Trimming stripped 5 bases from V and 4 bases from J, with 8 bases between. CDR3 DNA: TGTGCCAGCAGCCCGCTCGTTAATGAAAAACTGTTTTTT. It encodes CASSPLVNEKLFF.

At least ten counts were recorded for this clonotype. V and J are TRBV19 and TRBJ1-1; D call uncertain. Between the trimmed V and J ends, which lost 7 bases and 0 bases, there was a span of 9 bases. Germline CDR1 is LNHDA and CDR2 is SQIVND (reference sequence). The CDR3 totals 13 residues. Here the CDR3 DNA reads TGTGCCAGTAATACCTACATGAACACTGAAGCTTTCTTT. This encodes CASNTYMNTEAFF.

The chain joins TRBV7-3 to TRBJ1-2; 7 nucleotides line up with TRBD1. V dropped 3 bases and J dropped 7; count of bases not matched to a gene: 8. The germline V gene encodes CDR1 SGHTA and CDR2 FQGTGA. The CDR3 runs 14 residues. As DNA, the CDR3 is TGTGCCAGCAGCTTGGACCAGGGGGATAGTGGCTACACCTTC. Protein product: CASSLDQGDSGYTF.

This clonotype has more than one count but fewer than ten. J is TRBJ2-7 and V is TRBV20-1, with D perhaps TRBD2 (6 bases). The CDR3 contains 14 residues. Germline CDR1 reads DFQATT; CDR2 reads SNEGSKA (reference sequence). Trimming took 5 bases from V and 0 from J, leaving 14 bases between them. CDR3 protein: CSAPTSEASYEQYF. For the CDR3, the DNA is TGCAGTGCTCCGACTAGTGAGGCCTCCTACGAGCAGTACTTC.

A word on this clonotype: One end of the junction is discordant with germline, which a read error may explain. The chain couples TRBV7-3 to TRBJ2-6; the D is unclear. Germline lookup yields CDR1 SGHTA and CDR2 FQGTGA. The CDR3 runs 17 residues. CDR3 residues: CANSLPLMGSGANVLTF. The CDR3 nucleotides are TGTGCCAACAGCTTACCCCTTATGGGCTCTGGGGCCAACGTCCTGACTTTC.

This clonotype turned up a few times. The gene calls are TRBV5-1 and TRBJ1-2, with a tentative D call TRBD1 (5 bases). The ends were cut back, 6 bases at V and 3 bases at J, with 9 bases in the middle. Germline CDR1 SGHRS, CDR2 YFSETQ. The CDR3 sequence is 12 residues long. The CDR3 loop is CASIEQDYGYTF. DNA of the CDR3: TGCGCCAGCATCGAACAGGACTATGGCTACACCTTC.

This clonotype was seen repeatedly, ten times or more. The rearrangement uses TRBV20-1 and TRBJ1-2; D not certain. V lost 1 base, J lost 0 bases, and 9 bases lay in between. Germline-derived CDR1 and CDR2 are DFQATT and SNEGSKA (reference sequence). The CDR3 totals 14 residues. The CDR3 bases are TGCAGTGCTAGAGGTCAATGGGCTAACTATGGCTACACCTTC. Translating it yields CSARGQWANYGYTF.

The chain recombines TRBV19 with TRBJ1-2; D not resolved. V was cut by 1 base and J by 7 bases, with 16 bases left in between. The CDR3 is 15 residues long. Per the germline V gene, CDR1 is LNHDA and CDR2 is SQIVND (reference sequence). CDR3 residues: CASSIVATLQFGYTF. The CDR3 DNA reads as TGTGCCAGTAGTATAGTTGCGACCCTTCAGTTTGGCTACACCTTC.

A few counts support this clonotype. The chain couples TRBV10-3 to TRBJ1-1; 7 positions match TRBD1. The germline V gene encodes CDR1 ENHRY and CDR2 SYGVKD. The CDR3 is made up of 15 amino acids. V gave up 10 bases and J gave up 0 bases; unmatched junction bases: 11. The CDR3 loop is CATSSAGTVNTEAFF. CDR3 DNA sequence: TGTGCCACATCTTCGGCCGGGACAGTGAACACTGAAGCTTTCTTT.